The present T cell receptor beta chain was sequenced within a study of blood T cell repertoires in COVID-19. Study details: Acute-phase and convalescent COVID-19 samples originated in the United States, Italy and Spain. T cells, B-cell-depleted T cells, or PBMCs supplied cDNA or gDNA.

Produced via immunoSEQ multiplex PCR; TCRdb's table is partial and in-frame only. The profile shows some 320,000 clones, approximately 88% of them singletons. The CDR3 has 15 residues. From germline, CDR1 is KGHSH and CDR2 LQKENI. V shed 3 bases, J shed 7 bases, and the junction held 4 bases outside the gene matches. The sample comprised peripheral blood. The genes are TRBV18 and TRBJ1-5; 12 nucleotides match TRBD1. This TCR came from a woman aged 25 to 45 who had recovered from COVID-19. The CDR3 protein is CASSPGTGGSQPQHF. CDR3 nucleotides: TGTGCCAGCTCACCCGGGACAGGGGGCAGCCAGCCCCAGCATTTT.